The 6 T cell receptor beta chains below all came from one sample that was sequenced in a study of CD4 and CD8 cells across lung adenocarcinoma regions. Each CDR3 protein gets one entry after TCRdb re-called the PCR reads with MiXCR. Altogether roughly 25,000 distinct CDR3 sequences are present, 53% being singletons, with the ten largest covering around 44%. The sample was CD8+ T cells from the center of a lung tumor. These receptors came from a male donor with lung adenocarcinoma. The CD4 and CD8 labels of this study may be unreliable.

In regard to this clonotype: One junction end does not reproduce the germline sequence, and a read error may be involved. This chain links TRBV6-1 with TRBJ2-3, with TRBD2 matching 7 bases. There are 16 residues in the CDR3. CDR1 is MNHNS and CDR2 is SASEGT in the germline V gene. The CDR3 reads CASAGAGAGVGDTQYF. The CDR3 nucleotides are TGTGCCAGCGCGGGAGCCGGGGCCGGGGTTGGGGATACGCAGTACTTT.

This clonotype was seen at least ten times. The J gene is TRBJ2-2, the V gene TRBV11-3; no clear D gene. V shed 5 bases and J shed 7 bases, with 11 bases lying between them. The CDR3 is 13 amino acids. Germline assignment: CDR1 SGHNT and CDR2 YENEEA. CDR3 DNA sequence: TGTGCCAGCAGCCTGAAAAGTTACGGGGAGCTGTTTTTT. It translates to CASSLKSYGELFF.

Many counts were recorded for this clonotype. The V call is TRBV14, the J call TRBJ2-1; 7 bases match TRBD2. The last part of the DNA fits TRBJ2-7 better; the J call may be wrong. Germline loops: CDR1 SGHDN, CDR2 FVKESK. CDR3 length: 15 amino acids. The CDR3 reads CASSQDWGLGGEQYF. The CDR3 DNA sequence: TGTGCCAGCAGCCAAGATTGGGGATTGGGAGGGGAGCAGTACTTC.

This clonotype was detected many times. The V and J genes are TRBV6-5 and TRBJ2-1; D unresolved. Judging by the DNA end, TRBJ2-5 fits better; the J call may be wrong. The CDR3 consists of 14 residues. Germline V gene data show CDR1 as MNHEY and CDR2 as SVGAGI. The CDR3 is CASSYSVGQETQYF. The CDR3 nucleotides read TGTGCCAGCAGTTACTCCGTGGGACAAGAGACCCAGTACTTC.

This clonotype was recorded a few times. The chain employs TRBV20-1 and TRBJ2-1, with a possible D match to TRBD2 (5 bases). The J call may be wrong; the DNA end is better matched by TRBJ2-7. Germline V lookup: CDR1 DFQATT, CDR2 SNEGSKA (reference sequence). This CDR3 region has 14 residues. This CDR3 reads CSAPLGGPSGEQYF. The CDR3 coding sequence is TGCAGTGCCCCGCTCGGCGGTCCCTCGGGAGAGCAGTACTTC.

Concerning this clonotype: At one of its ends the junction is not consistent with the germline gene, which may arise from a read error. J is TRBJ2-5 and V is TRBV27; 8 nucleotides match TRBD1. Germline lookup yields CDR1 MNHEY and CDR2 SMNVEV (reference sequence). This CDR3 has 15 amino acids. CDR3 amino acids: CATGPGGADKETQYF. As DNA, the CDR3 is TGTGCCACCGGCCCAGGGGGCGCTGACAAAGAGACTCAGTACTTC.